A selection of T cell receptor beta chains follows, all from one sample in a study of blood T cell repertoires in COVID-19. Sequencing used immunoSEQ multiplex PCR; TCRdb keeps in-frame clones, though not all of them. This table has roughly 200,000 clones, about 91% appearing once. The source material was PBMCs or T cells enriched from blood (not recorded which). These receptors were taken from a woman in her thirties or forties with acute COVID-19. Each CDR3 is given with its conserved first and last residue. The D gene is left open where the match is weak. Where a row states a size, it is once, few, many or the class of an expanded clone; other rows omit it.

clone_size	v_call	d_call	j_call	cdr3_aa	cdr3_nt
NA	TRBV27	NA	TRBJ2-1	CASSLRDQYNEQFF	TGTGCCAGCAGTTTGCGGGACCAATACAATGAGCAGTTCTTC
NA	TRBV30	NA	TRBJ1-1	CACWVAETEAFF	TGTGCCTGTTGGGTGGCGGAGACTGAAGCTTTCTTT
NA	TRBV28	TRBD1	TRBJ2-7	CASSGTGVRNEQYF	TGTGCCAGCAGTGGGACAGGGGTGAGGAACGAGCAGTACTTC
NA	TRBV5-1	TRBD1	TRBJ2-1	CASSLGDRRHNEQFF	TGCGCCAGCAGCTTGGGGGACAGGAGACACAATGAGCAGTTCTTC
NA	TRBV30	NA	TRBJ1-3	CAWSVPYGAGTGNTIYF	TGTGCCTGGAGTGTACCATATGGGGCGGGGACTGGAAACACCATATATTTT
NA	TRBV18	NA	TRBJ1-4	CASSPLPGVEKLFF	TGTGCCAGCTCACCACTTCCGGGTGTTGAAAAACTGTTTTTT
NA	TRBV7-3	NA	TRBJ2-2	CASSPPMGGAHTGELFF	TGTGCCAGCAGCCCCCCCATGGGCGGGGCTCACACCGGGGAGCTGTTTTTT
few	TRBV18	TRBD2	TRBJ2-3	CASSRLAGGSDTQYF	TGTGCCAGCTCACGGCTGGCGGGGGGATCAGATACGCAGTATTTT
NA	TRBV5-1	TRBD1	TRBJ2-7	CASSPGQGFEQYF	TGCGCCAGCAGCCCGGGACAGGGTTTCGAGCAGTACTTC
NA	TRBV6-5	NA	TRBJ2-7	CASSSPGRGGYEQYF	TGTGCCAGCAGTTCCCCTGGGCGGGGCGGCTACGAGCAGTACTTC
NA	TRBV14	TRBD1	TRBJ2-1	CASSSLTGVKNNEQFF	TGTGCCAGCAGCTCCCTGACAGGGGTAAAGAACAATGAGCAGTTCTTC
once	TRBV7-8	NA	TRBJ1-1	CASSLKQGWGTEAFF	TGTGCCAGCAGCTTAAAACAGGGTTGGGGCACTGAAGCTTTCTTT
NA	TRBV29-1	NA	TRBJ2-2	CSVEDQTANTGELFF	TGCAGCGTTGAAGATCAAACAGCGAACACCGGGGAGCTGTTTTTT
NA	TRBV9	TRBD1	TRBJ1-1	CASSVAGQGAQEAFF	TGTGCCAGCAGCGTAGCGGGACAGGGGGCGCAGGAAGCTTTCTTT
few	TRBV27	NA	TRBJ2-3	CASSRSFSGFTDTQYF	TGTGCCAGCAGTAGGAGCTTCAGCGGGTTCACAGATACGCAGTATTTT
NA	TRBV27	TRBD2	TRBJ2-1	CATHSGRAVSNEQFF	TGTGCCACCCATAGCGGGAGGGCTGTTTCAAATGAGCAGTTCTTC
NA	TRBV27	NA	TRBJ2-3	CASSSPLLRGDTQYF	TGTGCCAGCAGTTCGCCCCTTTTGCGGGGAGATACGCAGTATTTT
NA	TRBV6-5	NA	TRBJ1-6	CASSQQGDNSPLHF	TGTGCCAGCAGTCAACAGGGAGATAATTCACCCCTCCACTTT
NA	TRBV2	NA	TRBJ1-1	CASSVQAPMNTEAFF	TGTGCCAGCAGTGTCCAGGCCCCAATGAACACTGAAGCTTTCTTT
NA	TRBV7-2	TRBD1	TRBJ2-1	CASSSYRGSYNEQFF	TGTGCCAGCAGCTCGTACAGGGGGTCCTACAATGAGCAGTTCTTC
NA	TRBV9	TRBD2	TRBJ2-3	CASTRLAGDNADTQYF	TGTGCCAGCACCCGACTAGCGGGAGACAACGCAGATACGCAGTATTTT
once	TRBV6-5	NA	TRBJ1-6	CACGRGSSYNSPLHF	TGTGCCTGCGGGCGGGGGAGCTCCTATAATTCACCCCTCCACTTT
NA	TRBV5-6	TRBD2	TRBJ2-3	CASSADRLAGTADTQYF	TGTGCCAGCAGCGCGGACAGACTAGCGGGGACTGCAGATACGCAGTATTTT
NA	TRBV28	NA	TRBJ2-1	CASSGRGEQFF	TGTGCCAGCAGTGGAAGGGGTGAGCAGTTCTTC
NA	TRBV7-2	TRBD1	TRBJ2-2	CASRTGGYTGELFF	TGTGCCAGCCGGACAGGGGGGTACACCGGGGAGCTGTTTTTT
NA	TRBV9	TRBD2	TRBJ2-7	CASSPGGGLASTYEQYF	TGTGCCAGCAGCCCCGGGGGCGGACTAGCGTCGACCTACGAGCAGTACTTC
NA	TRBV19	NA	TRBJ1-4	CASSNSVNEKLFF	TGTGCCAGTAGTAATTCAGTTAATGAAAAACTGTTTTTT
NA	TRBV4-2	TRBD1	TRBJ1-1	CASSRPGQGNTEAFF	TGTGCCAGCAGCCGCCCGGGACAGGGGAACACTGAAGCTTTCTTT
NA	TRBV18	TRBD2	TRBJ2-1	CASSPPGYRTSGNEQFF	TGTGCCAGCTCACCACCGGGGTATAGGACTAGCGGCAATGAGCAGTTCTTC
NA	TRBV9	NA	TRBJ2-3	CASSVVGVDTQYF	TGTGCCAGCAGCGTAGTCGGAGTAGATACGCAGTATTTT
NA	TRBV9	TRBD1	TRBJ1-4	CASSWTGETNEKLFF	TGTGCCAGCAGTTGGACAGGAGAAACTAATGAAAAACTGTTTTTT
NA	TRBV25-1	NA	TRBJ1-5	CASSESGHLNQPQHF	TGTGCCAGCAGTGAATCCGGACATTTGAATCAGCCCCAGCATTTT
NA	TRBV6-4	TRBD1	TRBJ1-5	CASRTGSGNQPQHF	TGTGCCAGCAGGACAGGGTCCGGCAATCAGCCCCAGCATTTT
NA	TRBV4-1	TRBD1	TRBJ1-5	CASSTRTGDNQPQHF	TGCGCCAGCAGCACCCGGACAGGGGACAATCAGCCCCAGCATTTT
NA	TRBV5-1	TRBD2	TRBJ2-2	CASSLVVTSGANTGELFF	TGCGCCAGCAGCTTGGTGGTGACTAGCGGGGCTAACACCGGGGAGCTGTTTTTT
many	TRBV6-4	TRBD2	TRBJ2-1	CASSDSWTSGVNEQFF	TGTGCCAGCAGTGACTCATGGACTAGCGGGGTAAATGAGCAGTTCTTC
NA	TRBV5-1	TRBD1	TRBJ2-7	CASSSGTGLYEQYF	TGCGCCAGCAGCTCAGGGACAGGACTCTACGAGCAGTACTTC
NA	TRBV28	TRBD2	TRBJ2-5	CASSSLAGIQETQYF	TGTGCCAGCAGTTCCCTAGCGGGGATCCAAGAGACCCAGTACTTC
NA	TRBV5-4	NA	TRBJ1-1	CASTRTGINTEAFF	TGTGCCAGCACCCGAACAGGGATCAACACTGAAGCTTTCTTT
many	TRBV9	NA	TRBJ2-3	CASSVVGGGTDTQYF	TGTGCCAGCAGCGTAGTGGGCGGGGGCACAGATACGCAGTATTTT
NA	TRBV7-6	TRBD1	TRBJ1-1	CASSRGQTMNTEAFF	TGTGCCAGCAGCCGGGGACAGACCATGAACACTGAAGCTTTCTTT
NA	TRBV15	TRBD1	TRBJ2-5	CATSSRGDRVQETQYF	TGTGCCACCAGCTCTCGCGGGGACAGGGTCCAAGAGACCCAGTACTTC
NA	TRBV11-1	TRBD1	TRBJ2-3	CASSRRDRGMTDTQYF	TGTGCCAGCAGCCGCCGGGACAGGGGTATGACAGATACGCAGTATTTT